This TCR beta chain was observed in a study of blood T cell repertoires in COVID-19. Across the whole study: Sites in the United States, Italy and Spain provided acute and convalescent COVID-19 samples. PBMCs, B-cell-depleted T cells, or T cells provided the cDNA or gDNA that made up the material.

Recruitment covered under 25 US areas and drew participants whose ages spanned roughly 18 to 100 years. Self-reported history from a screening survey and questionnaire set each donor's cohort. Here immunoSEQ multiplex PCR was the method, and the copy in TCRdb shows in-frame clones only, minus some. The data show 150,000 to 200,000 clones, roughly 88% seen once. The germline V gene encodes CDR1 LNHNV and CDR2 YYDKDF (reference sequence). This CDR3 comprises 15 residues. Trimming shortened V by 2 bases and J by 4 bases, and 9 bases separated the two germline ends. The table lists this clone with a few counts.

This TCR was recovered from a woman between 45 and 65 years old who had recovered from COVID-19. Sequenced material: PBMCs or T cells enriched from blood (not recorded which). This chain connects TRBV15 to TRBJ1-6; possible D gene TRBD1, 6 bases. The CDR3 loop is CATSRSTGYNSPLHF. The CDR3 bases are TGTGCCACCAGCAGATCCACAGGGTATAATTCACCCCTCCACTTT. The whole variable domain, remainder taken from reference TRBV15 and TRBJ1-6, is DAMVIQNPRYQVTQFGKPVTLSCSQTLNHNVMYWYQQKSSQAPKLLFHYYDKDFNNEADTPDNFQSRRPNTSFCFLDIRSPGLGDTAMYLCATSRSTGYNSPLHFGNGTRLTVT.